The rows below give T cell receptor beta chains drawn from one sample of a study of blood T cell repertoires in COVID-19. The assay was immunoSEQ multiplex PCR, and TCRdb's table has in-frame clones only and misses some. Among about 530,000 clones listed, around 90% were seen once. What was sequenced was peripheral blood. These receptors all come from a woman aged 45-59 years with COVID-19, enrolled during active disease. The CDR3 runs from the conserved cysteine through the conserved F or W. A D gene is named only where the DNA matches it firmly. Only part of the rows carry a size: once, few, many, or a class if the clone is expanded.

TRBV10-3	once	NA	TRBJ1-3	TGTGCCATCAGTATAGATGGAAACACCATATATTTT	CAISIDGNTIYF
TRBV9	NA	NA	TRBJ2-1	TGTGCCAGCAGCCGGAAGACAGCATACAATGAGCAGTTCTTC	CASSRKTAYNEQFF
TRBV27	NA	NA	TRBJ1-6	TGTGCCACCAAAAGGGGTCCCTATAATTCACCCCTCCACTTT	CATKRGPYNSPLHF
TRBV7-6	NA	NA	TRBJ2-2	TGTGCCAGCAGCATTAACAGGGGGGGCACCGGGGAGCTGTTTTTT	CASSINRGGTGELFF
TRBV12-3/TRBV12-4	NA	NA	TRBJ2-5	TGTGCCAGCAGCCTCCGGGAGACCCAGTACTTC	CASSLRETQYF
TRBV9	NA	TRBD2	TRBJ2-7	TGTGCCAGCAGCTCAAATCCGGGGGGAGGCTACGAGCAGTACTTC	CASSSNPGGGYEQYF
TRBV6-5	NA	TRBD1	TRBJ2-3	TGTGCCAGCAGGGACAGGGATACAGATACGCAGTATTTT	CASRDRDTDTQYF
TRBV7-9	few	TRBD1	TRBJ1-2	TGTGCCAGCAGCCTCAAATCGACAGGGAATGGCTACACCTTC	CASSLKSTGNGYTF
TRBV30	NA	NA	TRBJ1-4	TGTGCCTGGGCAGGGGTGGGAGAAAAACTGTTTTTT	CAWAGVGEKLFF
TRBV7-9	NA	TRBD1	TRBJ2-7	TGTGCCAGCAGCCAACCGACAGGGCACGCCCGCGGCGAGCAGTACTTC	CASSQPTGHARGEQYF
TRBV29-1	NA	TRBD2	TRBJ2-7	TGCAGCGCTCGGACTAGTAAGTACGAGCAGTACTTC	CSARTSKYEQYF
TRBV29-1	NA	TRBD1	TRBJ1-5	TGCAGCGTTGTAACAGGGGAGGATCAGCCCCAGCATTTT	CSVVTGEDQPQHF
TRBV3-1/TRBV3-2	once	NA	TRBJ1-6	TGTGCCAGCAGCCAAGATACCGTGGGCACCGTTGATTCACCCCTCCACTTT	CASSQDTVGTVDSPLHF
TRBV5-1	NA	NA	TRBJ1-6	TGCGCCAGCAGCCCTACAGGGAATTATAATTCACCCCTCCACTTT	CASSPTGNYNSPLHF
TRBV5-5	NA	TRBD1	TRBJ2-3	TGTGCCAGCAGGGGGACAGGGCTAAGCACAGATACGCAGTATTTT	CASRGTGLSTDTQYF